This TCR beta chain derives from a study of T cell responses to AZD1222 COVID-19 vaccine (dated by TCRdb to about 2021). Study-wide context: A total of about 240 trial participants underwent TCR sequencing, of whom 207 received two doses of AZD1222 and some 25 received two doses of the MenACWY control vaccine. Trial participants were enrolled by age into 18-55, 56-69 and 70-plus year subgroups, with approximately 150, 28 and 58 TCR-sequenced participants respectively. Paper-wide results and their limitations: No day 14 peak-response samples were available, so repertoires were characterized only after the peak T cell response. In the small 56-69-year group, the increase in depth fell short of significance, most likely because of low power. Most participants were white British and females outnumbered males, and the authors suggested that clonal diversity may have been underestimated. Reportedly, almost half of the unique spike-specific TCRs recognized epitopes lying outside the regions that are mutated in the B.1.351 and B.1.1.7 variants. Conclusions about previously exposed vaccinees were limited because only a handful of AZD1222 recipients were SARS-CoV-2 seropositive at baseline. CD4 TCRs associated with the vaccine covered the entire spike protein, and the dominant responses were in regions 160-218 and 743-854. Spike-specific TCR breadth and depth rose significantly after two AZD1222 doses compared with day 0 and with MenACWY recipients.

This specimen's time point label, interpreted: about 28 days (+/-7) after the second vaccine dose. Per the publication, the treatment or condition label means: meningococcal conjugate vaccine given as trial control. Samples from vaccinated people were obtained from the UK trials COV001 and COV002, which included a single-blind randomized controlled phase 2/3 trial of AZD1222 (ChAdOx1 nCoV-19) in healthy adults. Trial participant PBMC samples were collected at day 0 and day 28 after the second dose for TCRbeta chain sequencing. The CDR1 and CDR2 encoded by the germline V gene (reference sequence) are GTSNPN and SVGIG. The CDR3 covers 13 residues, taking in both the cysteine and the phenylalanine. The sequence is cut down to CDR3 DNA, 39 bases in frame from base 1. Cut back by 1 base and 6 bases, the V and J ends lie 9 bases apart. A remark on this clone: Its cognate antigen has yet to be identified. The record has no base qualities; no much larger clone is one base away.

The CDR3 regions of human TCRbeta chains were analyzed by immunosequencing. In the original analysis: TCRs in the repertoires were matched against a reference library of SARS-CoV-2-specific TCRs that had been generated with the MIRA antigen-specificity platform. Breadth was defined as the fraction of unique TCRs that were SARS-CoV-2-associated, and depth was defined as the fraction of total T cells that were SARS-CoV-2-associated. Each spike-specific TCR was assigned to its reactive spike region and to a CD4 or CD8 class using the MIRA data. Log10-transformed breadth and depth values were compared by one-way ANOVA with Sidak's multiple comparisons tests. This is the immuneACCESS table as TCRdb keeps it, with only in-frame sequences that have V and J called. A part of the clones is gone; compared with another copy, unresolved V genes explain less than half, and the rest is unexplained. V and J calls and clone size are as listed in that table; D and trimming were resolved from the DNA. Within this sample are some 150,000 clones, with over 75% of them counted one time only. More than 7.5% of the sample comes from the top ten.

This chain is built from TRBV30 and TRBJ1-4, with the D gene call left open. The sequence derives from an adult who received the MenACWY meningococcal vaccine as a control. The material sequenced was peripheral blood, taken 28 days after the second dose of the MenACWY control vaccine. CDR3 protein: CAWSARLDEKLFF. The base sequence is TGTGCCTGGAGTGCCCGGTTGGATGAAAAACTGTTTTTT.